The TCR beta chain described here comes from a study of identical twins. The study's findings and limits: Some out-of-frame alpha sequences were shared by twins, and these showed excess low generation probability. Models came in too low on out-of-frame TCR alpha sharing in monozygotic twins.

The V gene lost 6 bases and the J gene lost 2 bases, with 16 bases spanning the gap. Germline CDR1 and CDR2: MDHEN and SYDVKM. The CDR3 is 16 residues long. cDNA molecules carried unique molecular identifiers, and template switching added a universal primer site. TCRdb passed the 5' RACE reads through MiXCR, listing each CDR3 protein once. This sample has fewer than 550,000 distinct CDR3 sequences; approximately 14% occur once, and the top ten carry roughly 0.46%. Among all donors, each was a healthy Caucasian. A remark on this clonotype: Its matching antigen is unknown.

This sample also appeared in a second study, on yellow fever vaccine responses in identical twins.

The clonotype originates from a woman aged 18-29 years in good health. The chain has TRBV28 and TRBJ2-2; tentatively, D is TRBD1 or TRBD2 (6 bases each). Specimen: CD4+ T cells sorted from blood. DNA for the CDR3: TGTGCCAGCAGGTGGGGGGCCCGACCAAACACCGGGGAGCTGTTTTTT. Its translation is CASRWGARPNTGELFF.